This T cell receptor beta chain was sequenced in a study of vaccination effects on CD4 cells after COVID-19. Sequencing used immunoSEQ multiplex PCR; TCRdb keeps in-frame clones, though not all of them. This sample yields more than 20,000 clones, of which around 75% are seen a single time; less than 45% belongs to the top ten. ViraFEST assay sequencing came after antigen-specific CD4+ T cells were expanded with viral peptide pools. Investigators separated out CD4+ T cells once less than 11 days of culture had passed. The person acquired a PCR-confirmed SARS-CoV-2 infection between March and December 2020. V shed 4 bases and J shed 4 bases, with 16 bases lying between them. CDR3 length equals 15 residues. Germline-derived CDR1 and CDR2 are LGHDT and YNNKEL (reference sequence). In the case of this clone: Its cognate antigen is unknown.

The rearrangement uses TRBV3-1 (or the pseudogene TRBV3-2) and TRBJ2-5, with a weak D call TRBD2 (7 bases). This receptor was identified in a human donor who had a prior SARS-CoV-2 infection. The specimen was CD4+ T cells from PBMCs cultured with a peptide pool, collected before COVID-19 vaccination. The CDR3 here is CASSLLGGGPETQYF. The CDR3 bases are TGTGCCAGCAGCCTCCTAGGGGGGGGCCCAGAGACCCAGTACTTC.